These 22 T cell receptor beta chains came from one sample sequenced in a study of molecular identifiers for immune sequencing clone quantification. Each CDR3 protein is one row after TCRdb ran MiXCR on the PCR reads. The sample yields roughly 630,000 distinct CDR3 sequences, about 25% seen once. The sequenced sample consisted of naive CD8+ T cells from blood, with Jurkat cell RNA spiked in. Subset reported: FACS-sorted CD8+CD4-CCR7+CD45RA+ naive T cells. These receptors all come from a human donor in good health. Some libraries in this study had Jurkat cell RNA spiked in.

The sample holds a few counts of this clonotype. J is TRBJ2-5 and V is TRBV20-1; D is unresolved. Germline assignment: CDR1 DFQATT and CDR2 SNEGSKA (reference sequence). The length of the CDR3 is 14 residues. V was clipped by 0 bases and J by 4 bases, with 12 bases between them. CDR3 residues: CSAREGAVGETQYF. For the CDR3, the DNA is TGCAGTGCTAGAGAGGGCGCCGTGGGAGAGACCCAGTACTTC.

In this sample, this clonotype turned up many times. The CDR3 protein is CSVGDRASYNEQFF. The CDR3 DNA follows: TGCAGCGTTGGGGACAGAGCTTCCTACAATGAGCAGTTCTTC. The V call is TRBV29-1, the J call TRBJ2-1, with 7 bases fitting TRBD1. This CDR3 contains 14 residues. Germline V gene data show CDR1 as SQVTM and CDR2 as ANQGSEA. J gave up 1 base and V 4 bases, and 4 bases lay outside the gene matches.

This clonotype came up many times. The chain combines TRBV4-1 with TRBJ1-5; the D is unclear. This CDR3 spans 15 amino acids. CDR1 is MGHRA, CDR2 YSYEKL, per germline. Trimming left V 4 bases short and J 2 bases short, with 12 bases between. CDR3 protein: CASSPSTTRNQPQHF. The CDR3, as DNA: TGCGCCAGCAGCCCCTCTACCACCCGCAATCAGCCCCAGCATTTT.

This clonotype has a count of ten or more. The chain has TRBV20-1 and TRBJ1-1; D ambiguous. The ends were cut back, 0 bases at V and 0 bases at J, with 14 bases in the middle. In germline, CDR1 is DFQATT, CDR2 SNEGSKA (reference sequence). The CDR3 has 16 amino acids. CDR3 nucleotide sequence: TGCAGTGCTAGAGACAGGCCCATCGATTTGAACACTGAAGCTTTCTTT. Protein: CSARDRPIDLNTEAFF.

About this clonotype itself: A much bigger clone sits one base away, suggesting this may be a read error. The chain links TRBV12-3 or TRBV12-4 to TRBJ1-1; possible D gene TRBD1, 5 bases. The CDR3 extends over 13 amino acids. Trimming removed 5 bases from V and 7 bases from J, with 14 bases in between. The chain's CDR3 is CASSMQGRDEAFF. In DNA, the CDR3 is TGTGCCAGCAGTATGCAGGGCCGAGATGAAGCTTTCTTT.

With regard to this clonotype: It may be a read error: a sequence one base away is much more abundant. This rearrangement joins TRBV24-1 to TRBJ2-4, with 7 bases aligning to TRBD1. Germline CDR1 is KGHDR and CDR2 is SFDVKD. There are 17 residues in the CDR3. CDR3 bases: TGTGTCACCAGTGATTGCCGGGACAGTCTAGCCAAAAACATTCAGTACTTC. Protein sequence: CVTSDCRDSLAKNIQYF.

The gene calls are TRBV7-9 and TRBJ2-1; 10 nucleotides line up with TRBD2. Unmatched junction bases numbered 2, after V lost 4 bases and J lost 8 bases. Germline V gene lookup returns CDR1 SEHNR and CDR2 FQNEAQ (reference sequence). The CDR3 is 13 amino acids. CDR3 nucleotide sequence: TGTGCCAGCAGCTATAGCGGGGGGCATGAGCAGTTCTTC. Protein: CASSYSGGHEQFF. The full variable domain, its missing parts supplied by reference TRBV7-9 and TRBJ2-1, is DTGVSQNPRHKITKRGQNVTFRCDPISEHNRLYWYRQTLGQGPEFLTYFQNEAQLEKSRLLSDRFSAERPKGSFSTLEIQRTEQGDSAMYLCASSYSGGHEQFFGPGTRLTVL.

This clonotype came up many times. The rearrangement joins TRBV27 to TRBJ2-5; 7 bases fit TRBD2. There are 15 residues in the CDR3. The V gene end was trimmed by 3 bases and the J gene end by 3 bases; junction bases not matched to a gene: 7. Germline V gene sequence: CDR1 MNHEY, CDR2 SMNVEV (reference sequence). The CDR3, as DNA: TGTGCCAGCAGTTTCTACCGGGACTACAAAGAGACCCAGTACTTC. Its protein is CASSFYRDYKETQYF.

This clonotype was detected a few times. V gene TRBV30 combines with J gene TRBJ2-7; 11 bases line up with TRBD2. Germline V gene data show CDR1 as GTSNPN and CDR2 as SVGIG (reference sequence). This CDR3 comprises 17 residues. With V trimmed by 2 bases and J by 2 bases, 11 bases remained unmatched. The CDR3 bases are TGTGCCTGGAGTCTAATAGGGACTAGCGGTATCCCCTACGAGCAGTACTTC. The encoded protein is CAWSLIGTSGIPYEQYF. Together with reference TRBV30 and TRBJ2-7, the CDR3 gives the full variable domain: SQTIHQWPATLVQPVGSPLSLECTVEGTSNPNLYWYRQAAGRGLQLLFYSVGIGQISSEVPQNLSASRPQDRQFILSSKKLLLSDSGFYLCAWSLIGTSGIPYEQYFGPGTRLTVT.

J is TRBJ1-4 and V is TRBV14, with unresolved D. With 3 bases removed from V and 4 bases from J, the gap between germline ends came to 18 bases. The CDR3 runs to 17 residues. The germline gives CDR1 SGHDN, CDR2 FVKESK. Here the CDR3 reads CASSQAGPGWGNEKLFF. The CDR3, as DNA: TGTGCCAGCAGCCAGGCTGGGCCAGGATGGGGTAATGAAAAACTGTTTTTT.

The V and J genes are TRBV11-2 and TRBJ2-3; 7 bases are shared with TRBD2. Looked up from germline, CDR1 is SGHAT and CDR2 is FQNNGV. V gave up 4 bases and J gave up 3 bases; unmatched junction bases: 7. CDR3 size: 15 residues. CDR3 sequence: CASSSSGLETDTQYF. The CDR3 DNA sequence: TGTGCCAGCAGCTCGAGCGGACTAGAAACAGATACGCAGTATTTT.

With respect to this clonotype: One end of the junction does not line up with germline, which may come from a read error. This rearrangement joins TRBV13 to TRBJ2-5, with 15 bases matching TRBD2. The CDR3 is 18 residues long. The germline gives CDR1 PRHDT, CDR2 FYEKMQ (reference sequence). The CDR3 is CASSSRTSGGVMSEPQYF. CDR3 coding DNA: TGTGCCAGCAGCTCCCGGACTAGCGGGGGGGTCATGTCAGAGCCCCAGTACTTC.

About this clonotype: Given a much more abundant clone one base away, this may be a read error. The genes are TRBV28 and TRBJ2-3, with a weak D call TRBD1 (5 bases). In germline, CDR1 is MDHEN, CDR2 SYDVKM. The CDR3 has 15 amino acids. Trimming pared 7 bases from V and 5 bases from J, leaving 19 bases between. CDR3 protein: CASTMSPDRLDTQYF. CDR3 DNA: TGTGCCAGCACCATGTCGCCAGACAGACTAGATACGCAGTATTTT.

This clonotype was counted a few times. The rearrangement joins TRBV20-1 to TRBJ1-5; D gene uncertain. From germline, CDR1 is DFQATT and CDR2 SNEGSKA (reference sequence). CDR3 length equals 13 residues. Trimming left V 1 base short and J 2 bases short, with 6 bases between. The CDR3 sequence is CSARAPGNQPQHF. The CDR3 DNA sequence: TGCAGTGCTAGAGCCCCGGGCAATCAGCCCCAGCATTTT.

This clonotype came up many times. The chain joins TRBV7-6 to TRBJ2-3; TRBD2 is a possible D gene (6 bases). The CDR3 is made up of 19 amino acids. V lost 0 bases and J lost 0, with 19 bases in between. Germline V gives CDR1 SGHVS, CDR2 FNYEAQ. CDR3 nucleotide sequence: TGTGCCAGCAGCTTAGCAGGGTGGGAGGCCTCCCCTAGCACAGATACGCAGTATTTT. Encoded protein: CASSLAGWEASPSTDTQYF.

In this sample, this clonotype turned up many times. The chain's CDR3 is CASSLDRGSSPLHF. CDR3 sequence (DNA): TGCGCCAGCAGCTTGGACAGGGGTAGTTCACCCCTCCACTTT. The J gene is TRBJ1-6, the V gene TRBV5-1; 7 positions agree with TRBD1. With 0 bases clipped from V and 9 bases from J, the junction kept 3 bases outside the gene matches. The CDR3 spans 14 residues. Looked up from germline, CDR1 is SGHRS and CDR2 is YFSETQ.

This clonotype was observed a single time. The chain carries TRBV14 and TRBJ1-2, with D possibly being TRBD1 (5 bases). Germline lookup yields CDR1 SGHDN and CDR2 FVKESK. The CDR3 extends over 19 amino acids. V lost 3 bases, J lost 0 bases, and 23 bases lay in between. In nucleotides, the CDR3 is TGTGCCAGCAGCCACGACATACCCATGGGGGACGATACTAACTATGGCTACACCTTC. Its protein is CASSHDIPMGDDTNYGYTF.

The rearrangement joins TRBV5-8 to TRBJ2-3; D not certain. Trimming pared 5 bases from V and 14 bases from J, leaving 6 bases between. Germline values: CDR1 SGHTS, CDR2 YDEGEE. CDR3 length equals 8 residues. CDR3 sequence: CASSPPYF. DNA of the CDR3: TGTGCCAGCAGTCCGCCGTATTTT.

This clonotype has a count of ten or more. The chain joins TRBV5-1 to TRBJ1-1, with 7 bases matching TRBD1. This CDR3 has 13 residues. After removal of 2 bases from V and 3 bases from J, the junction contained 1 base not matched to a gene. Germline V CDR1 and CDR2: SGHRS, YFSETQ. The CDR3 DNA follows: TGCGCCAGCAGCTTAGGACAGGACACTGAAGCTTTCTTT. Encoded protein: CASSLGQDTEAFF.

This clonotype was picked up many times. The chain carries TRBV20-1 and TRBJ1-5; 7 bases fit TRBD1. This CDR3 comprises 14 residues. Unmatched junction bases numbered 6, after V lost 4 bases and J lost 3 bases. CDR1 is DFQATT and CDR2 is SNEGSKA in the germline V gene (reference sequence). CDR3 residues: CSATGQVYNQPQHF. The CDR3 nucleotides are TGCAGTGCTACCGGACAGGTTTACAATCAGCCCCAGCATTTT.

This clonotype was seen repeatedly, ten times or more. The V and J genes are TRBV29-1 and TRBJ2-7, with 7 bases aligning to TRBD2. The J segment lost 2 bases and the V segment lost 5 bases, leaving 6 bases of the junction unmatched. The CDR3 is 13 residues long. The germline V gene encodes CDR1 SQVTM and CDR2 ANQGSEA. The CDR3 DNA is TGCAGCGTTTTACCGGCGGGAGCCTACGAGCAGTACTTC. As protein: CSVLPAGAYEQYF.

This clonotype occurred a few times. The chain combines TRBV19 with TRBJ2-2; TRBD1 matches at 9 bases. Trimming at V came to 5 bases and at J to 1 base, leaving 5 bases not matched to a gene. The V gene's germline CDR1 is LNHDA and CDR2 SQIVND (reference sequence). The CDR3 loop spans 16 amino acids. The CDR3 spells CASSSWDRVNTGELFF. In DNA form, the CDR3 reads TGTGCCAGTAGTTCCTGGGACAGGGTGAACACCGGGGAGCTGTTTTTT.